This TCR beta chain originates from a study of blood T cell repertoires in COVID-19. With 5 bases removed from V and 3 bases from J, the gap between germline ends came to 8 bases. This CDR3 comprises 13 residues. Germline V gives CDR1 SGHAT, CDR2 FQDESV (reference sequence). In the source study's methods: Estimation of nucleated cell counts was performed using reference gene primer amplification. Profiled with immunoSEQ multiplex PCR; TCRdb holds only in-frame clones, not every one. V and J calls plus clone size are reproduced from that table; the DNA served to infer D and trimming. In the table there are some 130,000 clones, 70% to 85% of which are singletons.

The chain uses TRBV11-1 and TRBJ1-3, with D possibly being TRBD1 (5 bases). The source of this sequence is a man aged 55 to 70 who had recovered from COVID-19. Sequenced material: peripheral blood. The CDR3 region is CASSPDNGNTIYF. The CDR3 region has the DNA TGTGCCAGCAGCCCGGACAATGGAAACACCATATATTTT. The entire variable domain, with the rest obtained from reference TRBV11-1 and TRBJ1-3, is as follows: EAEVAQSPRYKITEKSQAVAFWCDPISGHATLYWYRQILGQGPELLVQFQDESVVDDSQLPKDRFSAERLKGVDSTLKIQPAELGDSAMYLCASSPDNGNTIYFGEGSWLTVV.